This T cell receptor beta chain was captured by sequencing in a study of blood T cell dynamics during melanoma immunotherapy. Turning to the study itself: First-line therapy was either pembrolizumab or nivolumab with ipilimumab for metastatic melanoma.

This clone has only a few counts. Stated time point: week 3, after first cycle of checkpoint inhibitor. Blood was drawn before treatment and at week 3 after checkpoint blockade. Apart from two fast progressors, RECIST 1.1 response was judged 12 weeks post-infusion. No patient had earlier systemic cancer treatment, concurrent immunosuppressants, or another active cancer. Profiled with immunoSEQ multiplex PCR; TCRdb holds only in-frame clones, not every one. The table shows 8,000 or so clones, with approximately 85% occurring only once. V shed 6 bases and J shed 7 bases, with 13 bases lying between them. Germline lookup yields CDR1 SNHLY and CDR2 FYNNEI. There are 13 residues in the CDR3.

The sequences come from blood, collected from a patient treated with checkpoint blockade. This chain connects TRBV2 to TRBJ1-5; D not resolved. The receptor was isolated from a human donor with melanoma. The DNA for the CDR3 is TGTGCCAGCAGGATGCTGAGGAGGCAGCCCCAGCATTTT. Amino acid sequence: CASRMLRRQPQHF.